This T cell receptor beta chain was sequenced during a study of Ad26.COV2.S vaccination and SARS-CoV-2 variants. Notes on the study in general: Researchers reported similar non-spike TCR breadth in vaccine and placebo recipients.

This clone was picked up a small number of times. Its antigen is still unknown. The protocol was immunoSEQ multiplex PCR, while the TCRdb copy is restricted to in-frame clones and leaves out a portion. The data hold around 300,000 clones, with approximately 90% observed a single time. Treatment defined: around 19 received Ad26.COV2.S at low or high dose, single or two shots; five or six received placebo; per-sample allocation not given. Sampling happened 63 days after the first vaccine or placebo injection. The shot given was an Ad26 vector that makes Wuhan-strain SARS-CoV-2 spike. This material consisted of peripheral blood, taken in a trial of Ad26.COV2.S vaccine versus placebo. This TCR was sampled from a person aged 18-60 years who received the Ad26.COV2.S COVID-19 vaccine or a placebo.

The CDR3 region has the DNA TGTGCCATCAGTGGGGTGGCAGGGGCCTATGGCTACACCTTC. It encodes CAISGVAGAYGYTF. The chain joins TRBV10-3 to TRBJ1-2, with D possibly being TRBD1 (6 bases). Trimming pared 4 bases from V and 4 bases from J, leaving 13 bases between. This CDR3 spans 14 amino acids. Germline CDR1 is ENHRY and CDR2 is SYGVKD.